A single TCR beta chain is shown here with its context. Its cognate antigen is unknown. The sample belongs to a study of CD8 T cells in ankylosing spondylitis. Study-level results: With a CD8+ phenotype, disease-linked clones were relatively rare in peripheral blood. There was a TCR beta motif, made of eight highly homologous variants, that appeared characteristic of ankylosing spondylitis blood. Reactive arthritis synovial fluid and blood previously showed some of these motif variants.

Each CDR3 protein is one row after TCRdb ran MiXCR on the 5' RACE reads. This sample has 390,000 or so distinct CDR3 sequences, with approximately 20% found just once. With 0 bases removed from V and 1 base from J, the gap between germline ends came to 5 bases. Germline CDR1 and CDR2: SGHRS and YFSETQ. This CDR3 contains 14 residues. The chain combines TRBV5-1 with TRBJ1-5, with D unresolved. The source of this sequence is a male donor with ankylosing spondylitis. Sequencing was carried out using blood, either unsorted or a sorted T cell fraction (not recorded which). The CDR3 here is CASSLDTSNQPQHF. In DNA form, the CDR3 reads TGCGCCAGCAGCTTGGACACAAGCAATCAGCCCCAGCATTTT.